This TCR beta chain was identified during a study of OX40 agonist ivuxolimab in advanced cancers. Study observations and caveats: CD4+ and CD8+ blood T cells expanded clonally by week 6 at 0.1 to 3.0 mg/kg.

Sequenced by immunoSEQ multiplex PCR; TCRdb stores in-frame clones only, minus some. Of 50,000 or so clones in the sample, 80% to 90% are singletons; the top ten hold about 1%. Only one count was recorded for this clone. What it binds is unknown. The CDR3 runs 13 residues. V was pared by 6 bases and J by 13 bases, with 13 bases of the junction left unmatched. Germline V gene lookup returns CDR1 MNHEY and CDR2 SVGAGI. The clonotype originates from an adult with an advanced solid tumor such as melanoma, head and neck, liver or kidney cancer. This chain joins TRBV6-5 and TRBJ2-7; TRBD2 aligns across 9 bases. Here the sequenced sample was CD4+ or CD8+ T cells sorted from blood, taken in a trial of the OX40 agonist ivuxolimab. The CDR3 region has the DNA TGTGCCAGCAGATCCACCGGGGTAGCGGGAGAATACTTC. Translated: CASRSTGVAGEYF.